This record covers a single T cell receptor beta chain. Its antigen is unidentified. Deep was the level at which the assay was run. Sequenced by immunoSEQ multiplex PCR; TCRdb stores in-frame clones only, minus some. This table holds fewer than 2.5 million clones, 93% found once. This sample is drawn from a study of shared clonotypes between healthy human individuals. Study context: A donor's plate count was three for CD4 naive and three for CD4 memory; CD8 naive had two and CD8 memory one.

Losses at the gene ends were 3 bases for V and 4 bases for J; bases not matched to a gene: 10. CDR1 is LNHDA and CDR2 is SQIVND in the germline V gene (reference sequence). The CDR3 is 16 residues long. Overall study results and limits: Clonotypes shared by all four sorted-subset donors had higher generation probabilities than non-shared clonotypes.

It was into CD45RA+ naive and CD45RA-negative memory subsets that the CD4+ cells were split. The clonotype comes from a man aged 18 to 30 in good health. Some clones in this sample may be carry-over from other donors' samples. The V call is TRBV19, the J call TRBJ2-5, with TRBD2 matching over 8 bases. Sequencing used naive CD4+ T cells from PBMCs. Subset indicated: CD45RA+ positively selected. CDR3 nucleotide sequence: TGTGCCAGTAGTATCGCGGGGGGCCCGCCCGGAGAGACCCAGTACTTC. The encoded protein is CASSIAGGPPGETQYF.